The present entry profiles one T cell receptor (beta chain) with its context. How the authors handled the data: Estimates of nucleated cell counts were drawn from the amplification of reference gene primers. Only in-frame clones appear in the TCRdb table, and some are missing; sequencing was by immunoSEQ multiplex PCR. From that table come the V and J calls and clone size; the DNA was used to work out D and trimming. The sample carries about 20,000 clones, 85% recorded once. The sample is drawn from a study of blood T cell repertoires in COVID-19. Study information: Material from acute and convalescent COVID-19 was sourced from the United States, Italy and Spain.

V dropped 2 bases and J dropped 6; count of bases not matched to a gene: 6. This CDR3 is 14 amino acids long. In germline, CDR1 is SGHNT, CDR2 YENEEA. This chain connects TRBV11-3 to TRBJ2-7; 8 nucleotides match TRBD1. The specimen was peripheral blood. The clonotype was recovered from a human donor with active COVID-19. The donor label of this sample is uncertain. CDR3 sequence: CASSLSWTGTEQYF. DNA for the CDR3: TGTGCCAGCAGCTTAAGTTGGACAGGGACCGAGCAGTACTTC.